This T cell receptor (beta chain) stems from a study of shared clonotypes between healthy human individuals. Study-wide findings and caveats: Despite large depth, sorted-subset datasets appeared incompletely sequenced.

V shed 5 bases, J shed 0 bases, and the junction held 7 bases outside the gene matches. Looked up from germline, CDR1 is GTSNPN and CDR2 is SVGIG (reference sequence). This CDR3 is 16 amino acids long. Concerning this clone: Its matching antigen is unknown.

The protocol was immunoSEQ multiplex PCR, while the TCRdb copy is restricted to in-frame clones and leaves out a portion. The repertoire includes more than 2 million clones, just over 90% of them detected once, and around 1.7% sits in the top ten. CD8 cells regarded as naive lacked CD45RO, were positively chosen for CCR7, and omitted terminally differentiated effector memory CD45RA+ cells. The sample comprised naive CD8+ T cells from PBMCs. The chain joins TRBV30 to TRBJ2-1, with 10 bases matching TRBD2. This TCR was sampled from a man between 18 and 35 years old in good health. Some clones in this sample may be carry-over from other donors' samples. CDR3 in DNA: TGTGCCTGGGCGACTAGCGGGCCTTTCTCCTACAATGAGCAGTTCTTC. It codes for CAWATSGPFSYNEQFF.